This entry features one T cell receptor (beta chain) sequence. Its antigen is currently unknown. TCRdb processed the 5' RACE reads anew with MiXCR; each CDR3 protein has one entry. The sample holds 1,800,000 or so distinct CDR3 sequences; around a third are singletons and the top ten take about 0.25%. This entry comes from a study of identical twins. Overall study results and limits: Within beta out-of-frame sequences, the excess sharing observed between twins was weaker.

The sequenced material came from cord blood. This sequence originates from a newborn girl in good health.

CDR3 loop: CASSLGGRLASYNEQYF. The DNA of the CDR3 is TGTGCCAGCAGTTTAGGCGGTCGGCTAGCCTCCTACAATGAGCAGTACTTC. The rearrangement links TRBV28 to TRBJ2-1, with D tentatively TRBD2 (5 bases). The assigned J gene may be wrong: the sequence end matches TRBJ2-7 better. The length of the CDR3 is 17 residues. Germline V gene data show CDR1 as MDHEN and CDR2 as SYDVKM.